This TCR beta chain is drawn from a study of cytomegalovirus exposure and HLA in healthy donors. Findings and limits, study-wide: Across all donors, roughly uniform sequencing depth was an assumption of the presence/absence analyses. The authors later found TCR association rates varying by HLA locus, with DRB1 most and HLA-C fewest. The classifier reportedly diagnosed cytomegalovirus status with high specificity and sensitivity. About 90% or about 30% of the time was how often most TCR beta V segments were productive, according to an earlier analysis.

Only a few counts were recorded for this clone. Its matching antigen is unknown. This CDR3 is 17 amino acids long. The germline gives CDR1 SGHRS, CDR2 YFSETQ. V shed 0 bases, J shed 5 bases, and the junction held 12 bases outside the gene matches. The study ran its PCR with 60 Vbeta and 13 Jbeta primers. Repertoires were generated with immunoSEQ multiplex PCR, while TCRdb's copy carries only in-frame clones and drops some. The data show 150,000 or so clones, with over 60% seen just once and 3% held by the top ten. Source material: PBMCs. The genes are TRBV5-1 and TRBJ2-5; 8 bases match TRBD1. This clonotype was obtained from a woman in her 30s in good health and CMV-seropositive. CDR3 bases: TGCGCCAGCAGCTTGGAAGACCAGGGGGCGCTGGGGGAGACCCAGTACTTC. This translates into CASSLEDQGALGETQYF.